This T cell receptor (beta chain) was identified in a study of T cell repertoires in cytomegalovirus infection. In the study overall: CMV infection and matching HLA type were both indicated by public TCR beta signatures.

This clonotype was counted a few times. Trimming removed 2 bases at V and 8 bases at J, with 13 bases between. CDR1 SQVTM and CDR2 ANQGSEA come from the germline V gene. This CDR3 contains 13 residues. TCRdb independently ran MiXCR on the reads; one entry per CDR3 protein. The sample has fewer than 700,000 distinct CDR3 sequences, approximately 24% seen once. The J gene is TRBJ2-1, the V gene TRBV29-1; weak D call: TRBD2 (5 bases). Material for sequencing was CD8+ T cells from PBMCs. This sequence originates from a human donor in good health (CMV status not recorded). Some clones in this sample may be carry-over from other donors' samples. Written as DNA, the CDR3 is TGCAGCGTTGAACTCACTAGTACCTATGAGCAGTTCTTC. This translates into CSVELTSTYEQFF.